The text below deals with one T cell receptor beta chain. The germline V gene encodes CDR1 MGHRA and CDR2 YSYEKL. This CDR3 spans 16 amino acids. Trimming stripped 1 base from V and 1 base from J, with 13 bases between. This sample stems from a study of T cell responses to AZD1222 COVID-19 vaccine. Generated by immunoSEQ multiplex PCR, the TCRdb table keeps only in-frame clones and is missing some. The sample consists of roughly 140,000 clones, about 91% of them appearing once. This material consisted of peripheral blood, taken on day 0 of MenACWY control vaccination. The chain is built from TRBV4-1 and TRBJ1-2; D remains unclear. This TCR derives from an adult in good health. This CDR3 reads CASSQGQATNNYGYTF. The CDR3 DNA sequence: TGCGCCAGCAGCCAAGGGCAGGCGACTAATAACTATGGCTACACCTTC.